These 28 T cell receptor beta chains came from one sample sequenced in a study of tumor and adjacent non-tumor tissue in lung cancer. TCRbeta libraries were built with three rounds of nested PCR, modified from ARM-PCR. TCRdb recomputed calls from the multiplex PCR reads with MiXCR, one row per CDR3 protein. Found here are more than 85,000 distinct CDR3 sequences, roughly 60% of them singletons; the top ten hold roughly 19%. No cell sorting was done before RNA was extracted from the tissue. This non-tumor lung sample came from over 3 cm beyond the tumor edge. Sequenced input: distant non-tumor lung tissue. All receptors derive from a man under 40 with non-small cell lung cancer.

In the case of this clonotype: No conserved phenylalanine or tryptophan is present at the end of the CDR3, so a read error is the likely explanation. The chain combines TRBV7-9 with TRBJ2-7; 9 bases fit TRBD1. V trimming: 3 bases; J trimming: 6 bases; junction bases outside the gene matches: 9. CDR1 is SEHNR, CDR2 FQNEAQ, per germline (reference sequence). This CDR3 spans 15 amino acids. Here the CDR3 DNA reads TGTGCCAGCAGCTTTGTGGACAGGGGAGCCGGCGAGCAGTACTCC. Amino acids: CASSFVDRGAGEQYS.

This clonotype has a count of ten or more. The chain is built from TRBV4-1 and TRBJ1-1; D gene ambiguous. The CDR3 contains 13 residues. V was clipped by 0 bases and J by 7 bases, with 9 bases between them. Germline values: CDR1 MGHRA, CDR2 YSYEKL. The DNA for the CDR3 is TGCGCCAGCAGCCAAGACGAGATGAGTGAAGCTTTCTTT. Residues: CASSQDEMSEAFF.

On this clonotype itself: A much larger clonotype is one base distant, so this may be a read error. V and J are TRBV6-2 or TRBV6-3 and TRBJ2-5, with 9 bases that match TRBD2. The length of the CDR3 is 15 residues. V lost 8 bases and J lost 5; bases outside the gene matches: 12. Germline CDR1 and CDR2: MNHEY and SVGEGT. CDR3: CASCKGLAGQETQYF. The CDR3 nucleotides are TGTGCCAGCTGCAAAGGTCTAGCGGGGCAGGAGACCCAGTACTTC.

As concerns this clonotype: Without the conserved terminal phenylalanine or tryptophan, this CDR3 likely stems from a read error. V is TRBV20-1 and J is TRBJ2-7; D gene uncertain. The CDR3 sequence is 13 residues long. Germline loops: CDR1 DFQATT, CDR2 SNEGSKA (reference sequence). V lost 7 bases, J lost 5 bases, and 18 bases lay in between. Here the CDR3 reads CSDRTSMRHEQYL. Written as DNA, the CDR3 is TGCAGTGATAGGACCTCTATGAGGCACGAGCAGTACCTC.

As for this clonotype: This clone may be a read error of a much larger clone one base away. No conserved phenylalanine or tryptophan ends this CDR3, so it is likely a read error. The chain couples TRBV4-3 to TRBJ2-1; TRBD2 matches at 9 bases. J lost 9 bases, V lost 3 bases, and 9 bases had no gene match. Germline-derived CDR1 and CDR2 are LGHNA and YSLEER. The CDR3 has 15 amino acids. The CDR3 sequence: CASSHGERGVGEQFS. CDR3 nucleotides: TGCGCCAGCAGCCATGGAGAGCGGGGGGTGGGTGAGCAGTTCTCC.

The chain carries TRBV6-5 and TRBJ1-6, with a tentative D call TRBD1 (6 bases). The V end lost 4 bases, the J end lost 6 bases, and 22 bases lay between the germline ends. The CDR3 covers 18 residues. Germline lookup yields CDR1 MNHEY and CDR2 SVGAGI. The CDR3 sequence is CASSSPEQTGLSNSPLHF. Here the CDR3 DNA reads TGTGCCAGCAGTTCCCCGGAGCAGACAGGTTTGAGTAATTCACCCCTCCACTTT.

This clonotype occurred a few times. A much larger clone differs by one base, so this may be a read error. The CDR3, as DNA: TGCAGTGCCGACCCGGGACACCTAGACCCGGGCGAGCAGTACTTC. Amino acids: CSADPGHLDPGEQYF. This chain joins TRBV20-1 and TRBJ2-7, with D perhaps TRBD1 (6 bases). CDR1 and CDR2 from the germline V gene are DFQATT and SNEGSKA (reference sequence). CDR3 size: 15 residues. Trimming removed 6 bases at V and 6 bases at J, with 24 bases between.

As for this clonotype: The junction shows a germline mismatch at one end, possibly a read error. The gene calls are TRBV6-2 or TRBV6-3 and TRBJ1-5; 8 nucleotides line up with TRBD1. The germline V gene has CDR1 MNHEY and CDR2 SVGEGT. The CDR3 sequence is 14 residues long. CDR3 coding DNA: TGTGCCAGCAGTTCAGGACAGGGCGTCCAGCTCCAGCATTTT. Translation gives CASSSGQGVQLQHF.

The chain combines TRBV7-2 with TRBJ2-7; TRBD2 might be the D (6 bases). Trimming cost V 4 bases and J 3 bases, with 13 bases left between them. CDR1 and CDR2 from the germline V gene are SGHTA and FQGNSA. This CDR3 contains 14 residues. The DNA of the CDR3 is TGTGCCAGCAGCTACCCGGGGGTGAACTACGAGCAGTACTTC. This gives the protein CASSYPGVNYEQYF.

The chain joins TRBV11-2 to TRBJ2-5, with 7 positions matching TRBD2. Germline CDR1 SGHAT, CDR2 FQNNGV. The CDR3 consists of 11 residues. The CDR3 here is CLSWGRGTQYF. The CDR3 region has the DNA TGTCTCTCTTGGGGGAGGGGGACCCAGTACTTC.

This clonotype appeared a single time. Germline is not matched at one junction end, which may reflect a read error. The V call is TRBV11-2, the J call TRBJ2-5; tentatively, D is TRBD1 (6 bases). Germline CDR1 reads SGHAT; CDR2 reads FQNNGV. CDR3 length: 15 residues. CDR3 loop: CASSSPGTPQETLYF. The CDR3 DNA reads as TGTGCCAGCAGTTCCCCCGGGACACCACAAGAGACCCTGTACTTC.

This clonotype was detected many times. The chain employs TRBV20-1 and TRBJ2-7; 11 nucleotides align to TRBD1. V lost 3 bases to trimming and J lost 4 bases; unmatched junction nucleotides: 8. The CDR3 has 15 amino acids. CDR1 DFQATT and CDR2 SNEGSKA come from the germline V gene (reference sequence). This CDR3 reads CSASGTGGYLYEQYF. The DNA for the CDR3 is TGCAGTGCTAGCGGGACAGGGGGTTATCTTTACGAGCAGTACTTC.

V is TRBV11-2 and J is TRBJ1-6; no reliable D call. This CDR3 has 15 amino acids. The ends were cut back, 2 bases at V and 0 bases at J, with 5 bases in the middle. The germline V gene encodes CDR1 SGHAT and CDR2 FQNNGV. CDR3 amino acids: CASSLSSSYNSPLHF. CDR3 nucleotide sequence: TGTGCCAGCAGCTTATCGAGCTCCTATAATTCACCCCTCCACTTT. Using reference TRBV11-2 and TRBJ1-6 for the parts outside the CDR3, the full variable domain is EAGVAQSPRYKIIEKRQSVAFWCNPISGHATLYWYQQILGQGPKLLIQFQNNGVVDDSQLPKDRFSAERLKGVDSTLKIQPAKLEDSAVYLCASSLSSSYNSPLHFGNGTRLTVT.

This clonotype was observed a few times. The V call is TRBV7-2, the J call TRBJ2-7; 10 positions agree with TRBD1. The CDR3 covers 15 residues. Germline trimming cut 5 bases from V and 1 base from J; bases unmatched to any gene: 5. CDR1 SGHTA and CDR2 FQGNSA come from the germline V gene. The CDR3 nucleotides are TGTACCAGCAGCCCTCAGGGACAGGGGTCCTACGAGCAGTACTTC. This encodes CTSSPQGQGSYEQYF.

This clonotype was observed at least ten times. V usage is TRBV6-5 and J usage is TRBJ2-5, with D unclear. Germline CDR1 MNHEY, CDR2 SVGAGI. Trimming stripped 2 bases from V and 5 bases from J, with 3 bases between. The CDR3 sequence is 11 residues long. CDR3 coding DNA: TGTGCCAGCAGTTACGGGGAGACCCAGTACTTC. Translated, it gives CASSYGETQYF.

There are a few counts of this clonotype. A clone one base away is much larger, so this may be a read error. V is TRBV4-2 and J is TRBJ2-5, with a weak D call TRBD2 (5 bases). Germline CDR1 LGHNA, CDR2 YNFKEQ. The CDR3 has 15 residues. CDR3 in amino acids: CVSSQDGEKIETQYF. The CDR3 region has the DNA TGTGTCAGCAGCCAAGATGGGGAGAAGATAGAGACCCAGTACTTC.

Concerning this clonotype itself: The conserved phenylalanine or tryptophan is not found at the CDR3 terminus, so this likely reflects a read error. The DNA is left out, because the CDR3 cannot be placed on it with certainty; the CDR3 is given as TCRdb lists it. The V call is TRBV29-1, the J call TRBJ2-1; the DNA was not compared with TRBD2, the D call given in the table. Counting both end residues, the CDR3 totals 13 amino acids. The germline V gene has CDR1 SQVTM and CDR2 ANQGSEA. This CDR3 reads CSVEGGLTGSLFS.

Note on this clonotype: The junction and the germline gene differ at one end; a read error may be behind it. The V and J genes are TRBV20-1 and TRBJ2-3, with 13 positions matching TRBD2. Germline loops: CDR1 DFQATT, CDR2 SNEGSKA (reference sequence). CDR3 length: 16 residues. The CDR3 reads CNARYTSGRAPDTQYF. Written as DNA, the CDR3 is TGCAATGCTAGGTATACTAGCGGGAGGGCCCCAGATACGCAGTATTTT.

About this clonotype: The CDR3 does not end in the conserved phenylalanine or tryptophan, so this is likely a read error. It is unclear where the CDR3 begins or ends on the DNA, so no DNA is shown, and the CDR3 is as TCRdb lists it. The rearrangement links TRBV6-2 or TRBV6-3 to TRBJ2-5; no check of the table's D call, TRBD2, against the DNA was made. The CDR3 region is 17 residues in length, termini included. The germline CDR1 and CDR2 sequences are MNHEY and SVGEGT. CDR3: CASSYTSGGGLQETLYL.

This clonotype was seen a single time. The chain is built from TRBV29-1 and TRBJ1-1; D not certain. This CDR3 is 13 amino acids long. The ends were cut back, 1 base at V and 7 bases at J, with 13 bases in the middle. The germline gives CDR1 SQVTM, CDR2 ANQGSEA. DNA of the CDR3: TGCAGCGTTGAAGGCCGGGATAGAGGTGAAGCTTTCTTT. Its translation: CSVEGRDRGEAFF.

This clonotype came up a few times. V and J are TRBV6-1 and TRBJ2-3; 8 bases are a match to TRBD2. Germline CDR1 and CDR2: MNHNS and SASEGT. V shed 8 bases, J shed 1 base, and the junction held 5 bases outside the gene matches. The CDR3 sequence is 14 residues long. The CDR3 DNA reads TGTGCCAGCCTTCCGGGGGGGGGCACAGATACGCAGTATTTT. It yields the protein CASLPGGGTDTQYF.

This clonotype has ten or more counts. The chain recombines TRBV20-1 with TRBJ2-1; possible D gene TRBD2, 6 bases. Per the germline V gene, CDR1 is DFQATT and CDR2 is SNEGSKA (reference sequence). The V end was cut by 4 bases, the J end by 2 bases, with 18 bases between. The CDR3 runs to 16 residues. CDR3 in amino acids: CSAKSLSAGTYNEQFF. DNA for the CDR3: TGCAGTGCTAAGTCCCTTTCTGCGGGAACCTACAATGAGCAGTTCTTC.

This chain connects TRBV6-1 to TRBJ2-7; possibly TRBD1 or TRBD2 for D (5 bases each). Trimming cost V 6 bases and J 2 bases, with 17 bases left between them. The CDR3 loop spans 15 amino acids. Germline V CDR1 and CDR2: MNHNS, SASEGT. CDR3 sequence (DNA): TGTGCCAGCAGCCGAGAGGGCAGGGCCCCCTACGAGCAGTACTTC. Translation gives CASSREGRAPYEQYF.

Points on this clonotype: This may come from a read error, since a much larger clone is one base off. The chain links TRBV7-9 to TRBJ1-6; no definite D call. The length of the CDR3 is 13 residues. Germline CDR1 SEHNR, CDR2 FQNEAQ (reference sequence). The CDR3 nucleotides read TGTGCCAGCAGCATGATCGACAATTCACTCCTCCACTTT. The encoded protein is CASSMIDNSLLHF. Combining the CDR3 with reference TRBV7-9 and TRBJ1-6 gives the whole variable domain DTGVSQNPRHKITKRGQNVTFRCDPISEHNRLYWYRQTLGQGPEFLTYFQNEAQLEKSRLLSDRFSAERPKGSFSTLEIQRTEQGDSAMYLCASSMIDNSLLHFGNGTRLTVT.

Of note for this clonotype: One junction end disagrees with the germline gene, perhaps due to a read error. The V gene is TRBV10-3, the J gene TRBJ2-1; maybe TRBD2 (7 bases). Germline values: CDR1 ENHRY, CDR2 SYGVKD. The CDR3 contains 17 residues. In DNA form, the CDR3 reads TGTGCCATCTGTGAGTCGGGGGGCAGGTTGTCCTACAATGAGCAGTTCTTC. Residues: CAICESGGRLSYNEQFF.

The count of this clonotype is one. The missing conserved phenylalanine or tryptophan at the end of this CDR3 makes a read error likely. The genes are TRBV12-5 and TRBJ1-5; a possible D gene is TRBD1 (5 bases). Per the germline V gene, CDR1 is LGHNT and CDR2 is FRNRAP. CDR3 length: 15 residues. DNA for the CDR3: TGTGCTAGTGCCCTTTTTGGGGGAGGCAATAAGCCCCAGCATCTT. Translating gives CASALFGGGNKPQHL.

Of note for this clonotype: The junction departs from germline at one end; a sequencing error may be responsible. CDR3 coding DNA: TGTGCCACCGACAGCAGTCTGACTGTAGCTTTCTTT. This sequence encodes CATDSSLTVAFF. The chain has TRBV10-3 and TRBJ1-1; maybe TRBD1 (5 bases). Germline CDR1 ENHRY, CDR2 SYGVKD. This CDR3 has 12 residues.

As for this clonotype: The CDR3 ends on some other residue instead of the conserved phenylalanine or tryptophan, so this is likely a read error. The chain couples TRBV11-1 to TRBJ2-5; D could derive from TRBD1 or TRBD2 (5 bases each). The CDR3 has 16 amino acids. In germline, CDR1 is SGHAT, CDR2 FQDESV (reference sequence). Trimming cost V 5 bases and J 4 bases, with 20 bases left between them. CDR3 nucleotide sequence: TGTGCCAGCAGCACTGAGGGGCGGAATTACCCAGAGACCCAGTACCTC. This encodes CASSTEGRNYPETQYL.